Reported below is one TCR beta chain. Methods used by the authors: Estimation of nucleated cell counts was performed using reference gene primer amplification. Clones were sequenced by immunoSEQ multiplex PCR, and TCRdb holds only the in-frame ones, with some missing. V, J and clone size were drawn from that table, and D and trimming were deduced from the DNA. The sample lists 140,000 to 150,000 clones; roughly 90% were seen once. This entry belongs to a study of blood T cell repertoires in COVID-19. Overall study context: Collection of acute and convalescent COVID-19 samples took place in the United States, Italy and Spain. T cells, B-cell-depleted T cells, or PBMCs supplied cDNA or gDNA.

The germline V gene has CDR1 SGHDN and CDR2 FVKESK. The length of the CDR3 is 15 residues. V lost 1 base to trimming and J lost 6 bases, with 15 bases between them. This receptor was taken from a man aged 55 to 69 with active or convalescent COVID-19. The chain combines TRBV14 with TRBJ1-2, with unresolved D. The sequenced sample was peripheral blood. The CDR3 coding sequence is TGTGCCAGCAGCCAAGTTCGAGAATTCTCTCATGGCTACACCTTC. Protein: CASSQVREFSHGYTF.